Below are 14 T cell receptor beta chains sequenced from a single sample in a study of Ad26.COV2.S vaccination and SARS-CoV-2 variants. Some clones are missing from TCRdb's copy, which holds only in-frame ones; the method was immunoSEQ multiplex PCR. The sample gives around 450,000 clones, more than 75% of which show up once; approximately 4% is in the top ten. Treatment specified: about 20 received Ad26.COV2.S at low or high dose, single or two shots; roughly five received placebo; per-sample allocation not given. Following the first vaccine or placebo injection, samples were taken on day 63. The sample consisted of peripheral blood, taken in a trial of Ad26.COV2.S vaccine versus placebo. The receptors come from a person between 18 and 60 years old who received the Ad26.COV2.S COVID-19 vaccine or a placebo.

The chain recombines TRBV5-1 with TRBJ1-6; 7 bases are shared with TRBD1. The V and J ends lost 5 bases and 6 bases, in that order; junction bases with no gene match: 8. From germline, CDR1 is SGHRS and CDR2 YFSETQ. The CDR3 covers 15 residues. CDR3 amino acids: CASRAGTAGNSPLHF. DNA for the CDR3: TGCGCCAGCAGGGCTGGGACAGCCGGTAATTCACCCCTCCACTTT.

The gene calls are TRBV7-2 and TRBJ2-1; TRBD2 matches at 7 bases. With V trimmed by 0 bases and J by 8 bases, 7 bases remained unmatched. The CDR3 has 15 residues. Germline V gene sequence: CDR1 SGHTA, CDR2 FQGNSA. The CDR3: CASSLASGASHEQFF. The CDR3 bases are TGTGCCAGCAGCTTAGCCAGCGGGGCAAGCCATGAGCAGTTCTTC.

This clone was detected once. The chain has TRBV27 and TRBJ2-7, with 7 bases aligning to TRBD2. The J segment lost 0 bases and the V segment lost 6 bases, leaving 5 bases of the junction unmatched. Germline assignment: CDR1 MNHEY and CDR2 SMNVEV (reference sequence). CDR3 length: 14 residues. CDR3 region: CASRIAGFSYEQYF. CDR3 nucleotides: TGTGCCAGCAGGATAGCGGGTTTCTCCTACGAGCAGTACTTC.

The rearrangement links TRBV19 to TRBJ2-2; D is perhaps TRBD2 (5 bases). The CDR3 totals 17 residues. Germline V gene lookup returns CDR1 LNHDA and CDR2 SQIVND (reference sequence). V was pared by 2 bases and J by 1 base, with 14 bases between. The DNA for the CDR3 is TGTGCCAGTAGTATAATTGGGCGGGCCGGGAACACCGGGGAGCTGTTTTTT. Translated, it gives CASSIIGRAGNTGELFF.

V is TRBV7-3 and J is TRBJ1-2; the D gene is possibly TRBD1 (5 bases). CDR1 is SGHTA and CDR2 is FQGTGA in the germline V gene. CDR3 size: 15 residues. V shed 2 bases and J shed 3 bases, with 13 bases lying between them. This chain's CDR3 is CASSLLKGGDYGYTF. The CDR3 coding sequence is TGTGCCAGCAGCTTATTAAAGGGAGGGGACTATGGCTACACCTTC.

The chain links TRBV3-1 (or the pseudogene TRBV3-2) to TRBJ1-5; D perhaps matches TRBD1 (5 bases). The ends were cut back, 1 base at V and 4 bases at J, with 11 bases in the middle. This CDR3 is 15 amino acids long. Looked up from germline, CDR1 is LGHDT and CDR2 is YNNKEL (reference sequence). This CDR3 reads CASSQGTGGNQPQHF. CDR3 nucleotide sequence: TGTGCCAGCAGCCAAGGTACAGGCGGAAATCAGCCCCAGCATTTT.

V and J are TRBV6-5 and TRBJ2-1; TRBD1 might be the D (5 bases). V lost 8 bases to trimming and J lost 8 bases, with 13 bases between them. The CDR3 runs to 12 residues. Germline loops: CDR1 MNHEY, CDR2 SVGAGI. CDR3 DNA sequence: TGTGCCAGCGGGATTCAGGGCGATGAGCAGTTCTTC. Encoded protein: CASGIQGDEQFF.

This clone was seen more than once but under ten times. CDR3 protein: CASSPNTPDSPYEQYF. CDR3 bases: TGTGCCAGCAGCCCCAACACCCCGGACAGCCCCTACGAGCAGTACTTC. The genes are TRBV7-9 and TRBJ2-7; D might be TRBD1 (6 bases). CDR3 size: 16 residues. Trimming left V 5 bases short and J 2 bases short, with 19 bases between. Germline CDR1 is SEHNR and CDR2 is FQNEAQ (reference sequence). Complete variable domain (other parts from reference TRBV7-9 and TRBJ2-7): DTGVSQNPRHKITKRGQNVTFRCDPISEHNRLYWYRQTLGQGPEFLTYFQNEAQLEKSRLLSDRFSAERPKGSFSTLEIQRTEQGDSAMYLCASSPNTPDSPYEQYFGPGTRLTVT.

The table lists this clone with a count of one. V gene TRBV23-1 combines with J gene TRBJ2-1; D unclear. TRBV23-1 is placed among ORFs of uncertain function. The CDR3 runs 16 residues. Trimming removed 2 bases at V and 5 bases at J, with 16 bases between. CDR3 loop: CASSQEAPNLDNEQFF. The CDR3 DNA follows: TGCGCCAGCAGTCAAGAAGCCCCTAATCTGGACAATGAGCAGTTCTTC.

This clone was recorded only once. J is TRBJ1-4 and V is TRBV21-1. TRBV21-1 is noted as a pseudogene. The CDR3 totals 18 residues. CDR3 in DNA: TGTGCCAGCAGCAAAGAAGGGGAGGTCGGCGCAACTAATGAAAAACTGTTTTTT. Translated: CASSKEGEVGATNEKLFF.

The DNA for the CDR3 is TGTGCCAGCAGCCTTGACAGCTCCTACGAGCAGTACTTC. Amino acid sequence: CASSLDSSYEQYF. The chain couples TRBV25-1 to TRBJ2-7, with D possibly matching TRBD1 (5 bases). Germline lookup yields CDR1 MGHDK and CDR2 SYGVNS. This CDR3 is built from 13 residues. V dropped 6 bases and J dropped 0 bases, with 9 bases sitting between them.

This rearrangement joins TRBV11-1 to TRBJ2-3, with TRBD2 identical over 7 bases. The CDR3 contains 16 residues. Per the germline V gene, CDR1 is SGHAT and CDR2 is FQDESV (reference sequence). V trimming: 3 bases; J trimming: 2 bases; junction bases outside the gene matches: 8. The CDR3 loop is CASSFPGRGFTDTQYF. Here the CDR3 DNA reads TGTGCCAGCAGCTTTCCTGGGAGGGGTTTCACAGATACGCAGTATTTT.

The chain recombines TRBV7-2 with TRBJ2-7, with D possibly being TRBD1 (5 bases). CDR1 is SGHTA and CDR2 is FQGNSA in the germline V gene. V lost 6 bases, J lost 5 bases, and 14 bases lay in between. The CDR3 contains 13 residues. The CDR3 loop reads CASSPPPGNEQYF. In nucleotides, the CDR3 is TGTGCCAGCAGTCCACCCCCAGGGAACGAGCAGTACTTC.

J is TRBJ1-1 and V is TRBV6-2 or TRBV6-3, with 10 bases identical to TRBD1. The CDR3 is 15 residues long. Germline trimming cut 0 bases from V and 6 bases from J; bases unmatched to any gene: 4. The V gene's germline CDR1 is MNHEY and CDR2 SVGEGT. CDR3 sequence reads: CASSYSGQGFSEAFF. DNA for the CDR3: TGTGCCAGCAGTTACTCGGGACAGGGGTTTTCTGAAGCTTTCTTT.